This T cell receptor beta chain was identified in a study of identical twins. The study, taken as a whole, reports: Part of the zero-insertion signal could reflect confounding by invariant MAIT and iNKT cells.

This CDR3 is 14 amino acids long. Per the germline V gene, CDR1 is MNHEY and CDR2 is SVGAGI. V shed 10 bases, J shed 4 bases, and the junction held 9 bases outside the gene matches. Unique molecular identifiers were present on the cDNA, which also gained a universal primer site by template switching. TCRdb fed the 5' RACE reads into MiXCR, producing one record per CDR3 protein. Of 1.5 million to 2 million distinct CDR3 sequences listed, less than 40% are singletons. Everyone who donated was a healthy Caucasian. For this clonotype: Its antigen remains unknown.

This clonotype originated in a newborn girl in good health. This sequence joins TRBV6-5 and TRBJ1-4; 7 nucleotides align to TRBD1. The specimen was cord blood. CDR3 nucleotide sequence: TGTGCCACCGCCCCAGGGGGGCATAATGAAAAACTGTTTTTT. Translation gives CATAPGGHNEKLFF.